This T cell receptor beta chain appears in the sequencing data of a study of CD4 T cells in relation to SARS-CoV-2 and coronaviruses. Some clones are missing from TCRdb's copy, which holds only in-frame ones; the method was immunoSEQ multiplex PCR. The data show 25,000 to 35,000 clones, 65% to 80% seen once. Comment on this clone: Its specificity is not known.

This sequence originates from an adult with COVID-19. The source material was memory CD4+ T cells from PBMCs, cultured in vitro.

CDR3 in DNA: TGTGCCAGCAGTGGTTCATTCGGGCCGAGCGTTAATGAAAAACTGTTTTTT. Protein product: CASSGSFGPSVNEKLFF. This chain uses TRBV2 with TRBJ1-4; D is unresolved. V was trimmed by 4 bases and J by 4 bases, leaving 19 bases between them. The CDR3 sequence is 17 residues long. Per the germline V gene, CDR1 is SNHLY and CDR2 is FYNNEI.